Here is one T cell receptor beta chain with its context. Other DNA variants within this sample encode the same CDR3. The record originates from a study of blood T cell repertoires in COVID-19. V dropped 1 base and J dropped 1 base, with 7 bases sitting between them. The length of the CDR3 is 14 residues. CDR1 and CDR2 from the germline V gene are LNHDA and SQIVND (reference sequence). Here immunoSEQ multiplex PCR was the method, and the copy in TCRdb shows in-frame clones only, minus some. The repertoire holds under 200,000 clones, with around 84% as singletons. The receptor was isolated from a woman over 75 with acute or convalescent COVID-19. V gene TRBV19 combines with J gene TRBJ1-1; a weak D match, TRBD1 (5 bases). The sequencing sample was made of peripheral blood. CDR3: CASSIGGRNTEAFF. The DNA for the CDR3 is TGTGCCAGTAGTATAGGGGGCAGGAACACTGAAGCTTTCTTT.